These T cell receptor beta chains were read from a single sample in a study of cytomegalovirus exposure and HLA in healthy donors. TCRdb's table, derived via immunoSEQ multiplex PCR, lists solely in-frame clones and lacks some. The table records some 120,000 clones, 89% of them present only once. Sequenced sample: PBMCs. Receptors were obtained from a woman in her late teens or twenties in good health and CMV-seronegative. Both conserved end residues are part of each CDR3. The D gene is left open where the match is weak. Size is stated for part of the rows, as once, few or many counts, or as a class when the clone is expanded.

v_call: TRBV7-9
j_call: TRBJ2-7
d_call: -
clone_size: -
cdr3_nt: TGTGCCAGCAGCTTAGGGGGCAGGGGCCCTTACGAGCAGTACTTC
cdr3_aa: CASSLGGRGPYEQYF

v_call: TRBV5-4
j_call: TRBJ2-5
d_call: TRBD2
clone_size: -
cdr3_nt: TGTGCCAGCAGCCGGTTGGGACTAGCGGGAGTCAGGGCCCAGTACTTC
cdr3_aa: CASSRLGLAGVRAQYF

v_call: TRBV25-1
j_call: TRBJ1-4
d_call: TRBD1
clone_size: -
cdr3_nt: TGTGCCAGCACTTCGACAGGGGACGAAAAACTGTTTTTT
cdr3_aa: CASTSTGDEKLFF

v_call: TRBV6-6
j_call: TRBJ2-7
d_call: -
clone_size: -
cdr3_nt: TGTGCCAGCAGTTACTCGGGGCCCCAATCCTACGAGCAGTACTTC
cdr3_aa: CASSYSGPQSYEQYF

v_call: TRBV2
j_call: TRBJ2-7
d_call: TRBD1
clone_size: -
cdr3_nt: TGTGCCAGCAGTGTGGAACAGGGGGGCTACGAGCAGTACTTC
cdr3_aa: CASSVEQGGYEQYF

v_call: TRBV6-4
j_call: TRBJ2-1
d_call: TRBD2
clone_size: -
cdr3_nt: TGTGCCAGCAGTGACCGCAGCGGGACGCACTACAATGAGCAGTTCTTC
cdr3_aa: CASSDRSGTHYNEQFF

v_call: TRBV5-1
j_call: TRBJ2-2
d_call: TRBD2
clone_size: -
cdr3_nt: TGCGCCAGCAGCTGGAGGACTAGCGGGAACACCGGGGAGCTGTTTTTT
cdr3_aa: CASSWRTSGNTGELFF

v_call: TRBV6-1
j_call: TRBJ2-7
d_call: TRBD1
clone_size: -
cdr3_nt: TGTGCCAGCAGCAATTCGGGACAGGACATCCACGAGCAGTACTTC
cdr3_aa: CASSNSGQDIHEQYF

v_call: TRBV4-1
j_call: TRBJ2-1
d_call: TRBD1
clone_size: -
cdr3_nt: TGCGCCAGCAGCCGATTAGCTCCGGGACAGGGTATCCACAATGAGCAGTTCTTC
cdr3_aa: CASSRLAPGQGIHNEQFF

v_call: TRBV6-5
j_call: TRBJ2-1
d_call: -
clone_size: -
cdr3_nt: TGTGCCAGCAGTGGACTTTCATACAATGAGCAGTTCTTC
cdr3_aa: CASSGLSYNEQFF

v_call: TRBV5-1
j_call: TRBJ2-1
d_call: -
clone_size: -
cdr3_nt: TGCGCCAGCAGCTCCTCAGGATCCCTTGGTTTCGATGAGCAGTTCTTC
cdr3_aa: CASSSSGSLGFDEQFF

v_call: TRBV19
j_call: TRBJ1-2
d_call: TRBD1
clone_size: -
cdr3_nt: TGTGCCAGTAGTGTGGGACAGGGACCCTATGGCTACACCTTC
cdr3_aa: CASSVGQGPYGYTF

v_call: TRBV5-1
j_call: TRBJ2-1
d_call: -
clone_size: -
cdr3_nt: TGCGCCAGCAGCTTGTCACAGGGTACCCCGAATGAGCAGTTCTTC
cdr3_aa: CASSLSQGTPNEQFF

v_call: TRBV13
j_call: TRBJ2-7
d_call: TRBD1
clone_size: -
cdr3_nt: TGTGCCAGCAGCTCAGGGACAGCTTACGAGCAGTACTTC
cdr3_aa: CASSSGTAYEQYF

v_call: TRBV5-5
j_call: TRBJ2-7
d_call: -
clone_size: -
cdr3_nt: TGTGCCAGCAGCTTGGGAACAGGGTACTACGAGCAGTACTTC
cdr3_aa: CASSLGTGYYEQYF

v_call: TRBV11-1
j_call: TRBJ1-1
d_call: TRBD1
clone_size: -
cdr3_nt: TGTGCCAGCAGCTATGGACAGGGGAGGTTGTTCACTGAAGCTTTCTTT
cdr3_aa: CASSYGQGRLFTEAFF

v_call: TRBV4-1
j_call: TRBJ1-4
d_call: -
clone_size: -
cdr3_nt: TGCGCCAGCAGCCAAGGGGCGGCAGGGATCGAAAAACTGTTTTTT
cdr3_aa: CASSQGAAGIEKLFF

v_call: TRBV14
j_call: TRBJ2-7
d_call: -
clone_size: few
cdr3_nt: TGTGCCAGCAGCAGTTGGACAGTGAGCTACGAGCAGTACTTC
cdr3_aa: CASSSWTVSYEQYF

v_call: TRBV30
j_call: TRBJ1-2
d_call: -
clone_size: -
cdr3_nt: TGTGCCTGGAGGGTTCAGGGGATCGTCTATGGCTACACCTTC
cdr3_aa: CAWRVQGIVYGYTF

v_call: TRBV29-1
j_call: TRBJ1-5
d_call: TRBD1
clone_size: -
cdr3_nt: TGCAGCGTTGCTCAGGGACAGTCTAGCAATCAGCCCCAGCATTTT
cdr3_aa: CSVAQGQSSNQPQHF

v_call: TRBV4-2
j_call: TRBJ2-1
d_call: TRBD2
clone_size: -
cdr3_nt: TGTGCCAGCAGCCAAGCCCTTTTGGTATGGGAGGGCCGCAATGAGCAGTTCTTC
cdr3_aa: CASSQALLVWEGRNEQFF

v_call: TRBV19
j_call: TRBJ2-7
d_call: TRBD1
clone_size: -
cdr3_nt: TGTGCCAGTAGCGCCGGGACAGGGGGCTACGAGCAGTACTTC
cdr3_aa: CASSAGTGGYEQYF

v_call: TRBV28
j_call: TRBJ1-1
d_call: TRBD1
clone_size: -
cdr3_nt: TGTGCCAGCAGTTTTACCTTAGGACAGGGATGGACTGAAGCTTTCTTT
cdr3_aa: CASSFTLGQGWTEAFF

v_call: TRBV7-8
j_call: TRBJ1-2
d_call: -
clone_size: -
cdr3_nt: TGTGCCAGCAGCTTAGGAGGGCAAGAGGACTATGGCTACACCTTC
cdr3_aa: CASSLGGQEDYGYTF

v_call: TRBV21-1
j_call: TRBJ1-1
d_call: -
clone_size: -
cdr3_nt: TGTGCCAGCAGCGTAAGACACGGAGCTTTCTTT
cdr3_aa: CASSVRHGAFF

v_call: TRBV7-2
j_call: TRBJ2-7
d_call: TRBD2
clone_size: -
cdr3_nt: TGTGCCAGCAGCTCCCCGGGACTAGCGGGAGCCTACGAGCAGTACTTC
cdr3_aa: CASSSPGLAGAYEQYF

v_call: TRBV28
j_call: TRBJ2-2
d_call: TRBD2
clone_size: -
cdr3_nt: TGTGCCAGCGGACCGGGACTAGCTTCTGGGGAGCTGTTTTTT
cdr3_aa: CASGPGLASGELFF

v_call: TRBV2
j_call: TRBJ1-1
d_call: -
clone_size: -
cdr3_nt: TGTGCCAGCAGTCAGACAGGAAAGAACATTGAAGCTTTCTTT
cdr3_aa: CASSQTGKNIEAFF

v_call: TRBV5-4
j_call: TRBJ1-1
d_call: -
clone_size: -
cdr3_nt: TGTGCCAGCAGCTTATTGTCCCTTCGGGACACTGAAGCTTTCTTT
cdr3_aa: CASSLLSLRDTEAFF

v_call: TRBV28
j_call: TRBJ1-2
d_call: TRBD1
clone_size: -
cdr3_nt: TGTGCCAGCAGCCCGGGACAGGGGTCTTATGGCTACACCTTC
cdr3_aa: CASSPGQGSYGYTF

v_call: TRBV7-3
j_call: TRBJ2-1
d_call: -
clone_size: -
cdr3_nt: TGTGCCAGCAGCTTCGAACTGGGCCCCTACAATGAGCAGTTCTTC
cdr3_aa: CASSFELGPYNEQFF

v_call: TRBV6-5
j_call: TRBJ1-1
d_call: -
clone_size: -
cdr3_nt: TGTGCCAGCAGTTACTCCGATTCGGGGTTAGAAGCTTTCTTT
cdr3_aa: CASSYSDSGLEAFF

v_call: TRBV27
j_call: TRBJ1-5
d_call: -
clone_size: -
cdr3_nt: TGTGCCAGCAGCCTTCAGTATAGCAATCAGCCCCAGCATTTT
cdr3_aa: CASSLQYSNQPQHF

v_call: TRBV4-1
j_call: TRBJ2-7
d_call: -
clone_size: once
cdr3_nt: TGCGCCAGCAGCCAAGGACTCGCCTACGAGCAGTACTTC
cdr3_aa: CASSQGLAYEQYF

v_call: TRBV10-2
j_call: TRBJ1-3
d_call: -
clone_size: -
cdr3_nt: TGCGCCAGCGGAACACACAGGGCCAACTCTGGAAACACCATATATTTT
cdr3_aa: CASGTHRANSGNTIYF

v_call: TRBV12-5
j_call: TRBJ2-5
d_call: TRBD2
clone_size: -
cdr3_nt: TGTGCTAGTGGCCCCAGCGGGAGTAGTGAGACCCAGTACTTC
cdr3_aa: CASGPSGSSETQYF

v_call: TRBV6-1
j_call: TRBJ2-7
d_call: -
clone_size: -
cdr3_nt: TGTGCCAGCAGTGAAGAGGGCAGGGGAGAACCCAACTACGAGCAGTACTTC
cdr3_aa: CASSEEGRGEPNYEQYF

v_call: TRBV7-6
j_call: TRBJ2-2
d_call: -
clone_size: -
cdr3_nt: TGTGCCAGCAGCTTATTGGGAGGGAACACCGGGGAGCTGTTTTTT
cdr3_aa: CASSLLGGNTGELFF

v_call: TRBV28
j_call: TRBJ1-5
d_call: -
clone_size: -
cdr3_nt: TGTGCCAGCGGATCTATTACCGGGACAAGGCGCAATCAGCCCCAGCATTTT
cdr3_aa: CASGSITGTRRNQPQHF

v_call: TRBV28
j_call: TRBJ1-5
d_call: TRBD1
clone_size: few
cdr3_nt: TGTGCCAGCAGGCGGACAGGGCCCACTTCCCAGCATTTT
cdr3_aa: CASRRTGPTSQHF

v_call: TRBV11-3
j_call: TRBJ2-5
d_call: -
clone_size: -
cdr3_nt: TGTGCCAGCAGCTTAGCGGGATCTAAGACCCAGTACTTC
cdr3_aa: CASSLAGSKTQYF

v_call: TRBV27
j_call: TRBJ1-2
d_call: TRBD1
clone_size: -
cdr3_nt: TGTGCCAGCAGAATAGGACAGGGGGTTTTTGGCTACACCTTC
cdr3_aa: CASRIGQGVFGYTF